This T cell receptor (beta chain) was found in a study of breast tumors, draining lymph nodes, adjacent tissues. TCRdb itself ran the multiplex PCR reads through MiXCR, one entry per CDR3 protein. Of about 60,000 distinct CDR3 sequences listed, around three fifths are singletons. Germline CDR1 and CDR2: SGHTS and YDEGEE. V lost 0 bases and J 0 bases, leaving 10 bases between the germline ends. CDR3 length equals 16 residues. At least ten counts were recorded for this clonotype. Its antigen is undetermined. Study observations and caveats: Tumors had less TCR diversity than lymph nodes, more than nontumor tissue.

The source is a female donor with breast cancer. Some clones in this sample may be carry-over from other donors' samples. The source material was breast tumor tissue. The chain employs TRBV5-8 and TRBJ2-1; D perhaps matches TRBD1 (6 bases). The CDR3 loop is CASSLAGTSSYNEQFF. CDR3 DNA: TGTGCCAGCAGCTTGGCGGGGACAAGCTCCTACAATGAGCAGTTCTTC.